These 13 T cell receptor beta chains originate from one sample sequenced in a study of blood T cell repertoires in COVID-19. Libraries were prepared by immunoSEQ multiplex PCR; TCRdb keeps only in-frame clonotypes and omits some of them. The sample includes 170,000 or so clones, around 80% seen only once; the top ten take 2.5% to 3%. Sequencing input: peripheral blood. The receptors shown here come from a woman in her sixties or seventies with acute or convalescent COVID-19.

V usage is TRBV3-1 (or the pseudogene TRBV3-2) and J usage is TRBJ1-1, with TRBD1 identical over 7 bases. With V trimmed by 4 bases and J by 4 bases, 12 bases remained unmatched. The CDR3 totals 16 residues. Germline loops: CDR1 LGHDT, CDR2 YNNKEL (reference sequence). In DNA form, the CDR3 reads TGTGCCAGCAGCCTTCGTGACAGGGAATCGGTCACTGAAGCTTTCTTT. Its translation is CASSLRDRESVTEAFF.

The gene calls are TRBV12-3 or TRBV12-4 and TRBJ1-6; tentative D call: TRBD1 (5 bases). This CDR3 spans 12 amino acids. Deletions cut 5 bases from V and 15 bases from J, with 14 bases between. In DNA form, the CDR3 reads TGTGCCAGCAGTGTTGACAGCCGCGTCCTCCACTTT. It is translated as CASSVDSRVLHF.

This clone came up once. For the CDR3, the DNA is TGCGCCAGCAGCTTGGGGGGCCAGGGAGGCTACGAGCAGTACTTC. It translates to CASSLGGQGGYEQYF. This rearrangement joins TRBV5-1 to TRBJ2-7; TRBD2 might be the D (6 bases). Germline V gene lookup returns CDR1 SGHRS and CDR2 YFSETQ. Trimming stripped 0 bases from V and 3 bases from J, with 13 bases between. The CDR3 contains 15 residues.

This clone came up once. The J gene is TRBJ1-1, the V gene TRBV29-1; weak D call: TRBD1 (5 bases). Trimming shortened V by 1 base and J by 5 bases, and 11 bases separated the two germline ends. The CDR3 totals 13 residues. Per germline, CDR1 SQVTM and CDR2 ANQGSEA. CDR3 DNA sequence: TGCAGCGTTGAAGTCGGGGGTGGTACTGAAGCTTTCTTT. Protein: CSVEVGGGTEAFF.

For this clone: The same CDR3 arises from other DNA sequences in this sample as well. The gene calls are TRBV7-2 and TRBJ2-5; tentatively, D is TRBD1 (7 bases). V was clipped by 1 base and J by 4 bases, with 13 bases between them. Germline-derived CDR1 and CDR2 are SGHTA and FQGNSA. This CDR3 has 15 residues. The CDR3 region is CASSLGAGGRETQYF. CDR3 nucleotide sequence: TGTGCCAGCAGCTTAGGTGCAGGGGGGAGAGAGACCCAGTACTTC.

J is TRBJ2-7 and V is TRBV4-3; TRBD1 might be the D (7 bases). V lost 0 bases and J 7 bases, leaving 16 bases between the germline ends. CDR3 length: 15 residues. Germline V gene data show CDR1 as LGHNA and CDR2 as YSLEER. CDR3 region: CASSQDGQVGREQYF. CDR3 coding DNA: TGCGCCAGCAGCCAAGATGGACAGGTAGGGAGGGAGCAGTACTTC.

The chain has TRBV5-4 and TRBJ2-7; tentative D call: TRBD1 (5 bases). This CDR3 spans 14 amino acids. CDR1 SGHNT and CDR2 YYREEE come from the germline V gene (reference sequence). Trimming removed 4 bases at V and 4 bases at J, with 15 bases between. The CDR3 bases are TGTGCCAGCAGCAATCAGGGTTCTCTTTACGAGCAGTACTTC. Translation: CASSNQGSLYEQYF.

V is TRBV9 and J is TRBJ1-2; D is undetermined. Germline values: CDR1 SGDLS, CDR2 YYNGEE. The CDR3 is 14 amino acids. V lost 3 bases to trimming and J lost 6 bases, with 15 bases between them. CDR3 amino acids: CASSALWEGHGYTF. The CDR3 DNA is TGTGCCAGCAGCGCCCTGTGGGAGGGCCATGGCTACACCTTC.

V usage is TRBV27 and J usage is TRBJ2-1; D gene unclear. Looked up from germline, CDR1 is MNHEY and CDR2 is SMNVEV (reference sequence). V gave up 4 bases and J gave up 0 bases, with 10 bases separating them. This CDR3 is 15 amino acids long. The CDR3 nucleotides are TGTGCCAGCAGTTCCCTAAGTACCTCCTACAATGAGCAGTTCTTC. Its protein is CASSSLSTSYNEQFF.

The chain uses TRBV21-1 and TRBJ1-4. TRBV21-1 is a recognized pseudogene. The CDR3 spans 20 residues. In DNA form, the CDR3 reads TGTGCCAGCAGCAAAGGCCCCGAAGCAGGGGAGGGGGCAACTAATGAAAAACTGTTTTTT. This translates into CASSKGPEAGEGATNEKLFF.

This clone was observed once. The rearrangement links TRBV12-1 to TRBJ1-5; TRBD1 was called by the table and not checked on the DNA. TRBV12-1 is designated a pseudogene. The CDR3 loop spans 15 amino acids. The CDR3 spells CASSSTGGLNQPQHF. CDR3 in DNA: TGTGCCAGCAGCTCTACAGGGGGCCTAAATCAGCCCCAGCATTTT.

This clone showed up just once. V and J are TRBV7-2 and TRBJ2-3; 7 bases agree with TRBD2. Unmatched junction bases numbered 14, after V lost 5 bases and J lost 0 bases. Germline V gene sequence: CDR1 SGHTA, CDR2 FQGNSA. The CDR3 loop spans 18 amino acids. CDR3 loop: CASSQSSSGGFSTDTQYF. The CDR3 nucleotides are TGTGCCAGCAGCCAAAGTTCTAGCGGAGGCTTTAGCACAGATACGCAGTATTTT. Full variable domain (missing parts from reference TRBV7-2 and TRBJ2-3): GAGVSQSPSNKVTEKGKDVELRCDPISGHTALYWYRQSLGQGLEFLIYFQGNSAPDKSGLPSDRFSAERTGGSVSTLTIQRTQQEDSAVYLCASSQSSSGGFSTDTQYFGPGTRLTVL.

The chain joins TRBV9 to TRBJ1-1, with D possibly matching TRBD1 (5 bases). Germline V gives CDR1 SGDLS, CDR2 YYNGEE. The CDR3 covers 16 residues. Trimming pared 0 bases from V and 3 bases from J, leaving 15 bases between. CDR3: CASSVDREGSDTEAFF. CDR3 nucleotide sequence: TGTGCCAGCAGCGTAGATAGGGAGGGGTCGGACACTGAAGCTTTCTTT.